This paragraph reports one T cell receptor (beta chain). Its antigen is as yet unknown. The CDR3 has 13 residues. V lost 1 base, J lost 5 bases, and 8 bases lay in between. CDR1 and CDR2 (germline): LNHNV, YYDKDF (reference sequence). These data come from a study of identical twins. Study-level results: Twins shared beta out-of-frame sequences in excess, but this excess was weaker. Compared with unrelated sharing, twin-shared out-of-frame alpha sequences had more low-probability sequences.

Donors were all healthy Caucasians. TCRdb reprocessed the 5' RACE reads with MiXCR, giving one entry per CDR3 protein. The sample carries about 570,000 distinct CDR3 sequences, roughly 9.9% recorded once. These data also featured in a second study, about yellow fever vaccine responses in identical twins.

The gene calls are TRBV15 and TRBJ2-5, with D unclear. This TCR was sampled from a woman under 30 in good health. The sequenced sample was PBMCs. The CDR3 DNA sequence: TGTGCCACCAGCAGAGCCTTTCGGGAGACCCAGTACTTC. This encodes CATSRAFRETQYF. Full variable domain (rest looked up from reference TRBV15 and TRBJ2-5): DAMVIQNPRYQVTQFGKPVTLSCSQTLNHNVMYWYQQKSSQAPKLLFHYYDKDFNNEADTPDNFQSRRPNTSFCFLDIRSPGLGDTAMYLCATSRAFRETQYFGPGTRLLVL.